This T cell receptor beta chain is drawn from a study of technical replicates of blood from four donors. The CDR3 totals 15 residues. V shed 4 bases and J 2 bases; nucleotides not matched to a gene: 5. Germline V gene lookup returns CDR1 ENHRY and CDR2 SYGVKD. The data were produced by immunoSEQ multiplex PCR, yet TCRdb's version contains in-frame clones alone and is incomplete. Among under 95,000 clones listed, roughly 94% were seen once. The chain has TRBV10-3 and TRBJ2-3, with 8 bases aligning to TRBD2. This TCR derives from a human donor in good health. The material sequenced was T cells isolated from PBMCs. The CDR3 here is CAISARGGSTDTQYF. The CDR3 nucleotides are TGTGCCATCAGTGCCCGGGGGGGCTCCACAGATACGCAGTATTTT.